Listed below are T cell receptor beta chains from one sample, sequenced in a study of shared clonotypes between healthy human individuals. The protocol was immunoSEQ multiplex PCR, while the TCRdb copy is restricted to in-frame clones and leaves out a portion. Of some 650,000 clones listed, around 97% are singletons. Sample: naive CD4+ T cells sorted from blood. These receptors originate from a woman aged 25 to 39 in good health. The CDR3 runs from the conserved cysteine through the conserved F or W. D genes are given only for firm matches. Where a row states a size, it is once, few, many or the class of an expanded clone; other rows omit it.

NA	NA	TRBV6-5	TRBJ2-3	TGTGCCAGCAGATCACCAACTACCACAGATACGCAGTATTTT	CASRSPTTTDTQYF
once	NA	TRBV11-2	TRBJ2-2	TGTGCCAGCAGCTTAGATCGATGGAGCGGGCCACACGGGGAGCTGTTTTTT	CASSLDRWSGPHGELFF
NA	NA	TRBV9	TRBJ2-1	TGTGCCAGCAGCGTAGAAAGTGGGATTGGCAATGAGCAGTTCTTC	CASSVESGIGNEQFF
NA	TRBD1	TRBV28	TRBJ2-5	TGTGCCAGCAGTTTATTCGGACAGGGACCAGAGACCCAGTACTTC	CASSLFGQGPETQYF
NA	NA	TRBV5-4	TRBJ2-2	TGTGCCAGCAGCTTGGTAGGGGCCCTGCACACCGGGGAGCTGTTTTTT	CASSLVGALHTGELFF
once	TRBD1	TRBV18	TRBJ1-2	TGTGCCAGCTCTCCGGACAGGGAAGGCTATGGCTACACCTTC	CASSPDREGYGYTF
NA	NA	TRBV29-1	TRBJ1-4	TGCAGCGTTGTTAGTGCAACTAATGAAAAACTGTTTTTT	CSVVSATNEKLFF
NA	NA	TRBV27	TRBJ1-3	TGTGCCAGCAGTTCGACAGCTGGAAACACCATATATTTT	CASSSTAGNTIYF
NA	NA	TRBV2	TRBJ1-1	TGTGCCAGCAGTGGAGAGGGTTATCGAACTGAAGCTTTCTTT	CASSGEGYRTEAFF
NA	NA	TRBV28	TRBJ2-7	TGTGCCAGCAGCTCGGGACTTCCAGCCTACGAGCAGTACTTC	CASSSGLPAYEQYF
NA	TRBD2	TRBV7-9	TRBJ2-1	TGTGCCAGCAGCTTATCAGGAGGGAGGGGATGGAATGAGCAGTTCTTC	CASSLSGGRGWNEQFF
NA	TRBD1	TRBV2	TRBJ1-1	TGTGCCAGCAGGGGGACAGGGGGCATCACTGAAGCTTTCTTT	CASRGTGGITEAFF
NA	NA	TRBV15	TRBJ1-5	TGTGCCACCAGCAGAGATCGAGGGGATGGCAATCAGCCCCAGCATTTT	CATSRDRGDGNQPQHF
NA	TRBD2	TRBV10-1	TRBJ2-1	TGCGCCAGCAGTGAGTCGACTAGCGGGAGTGGAAACAATGAGCAGTTCTTC	CASSESTSGSGNNEQFF
once	NA	TRBV10-3	TRBJ1-5	TGTGCCATCAGCGACGGGGATCAGCCCCAGCATTTT	CAISDGDQPQHF
NA	TRBD2	TRBV11-2	TRBJ2-3	TGTGCCAGCAGCTTCGCGGGAGGGGTCACAGATACGCAGTATTTT	CASSFAGGVTDTQYF
NA	NA	TRBV27	TRBJ1-5	TGTGCCAGCAGTTTGCGGGGAGGCAATCAGCCCCAGCATTTT	CASSLRGGNQPQHF
NA	TRBD1	TRBV10-2	TRBJ2-5	TGCGCCAGCAAGAGGGGGCGCGGAGAGACCCAGTACTTC	CASKRGRGETQYF
NA	NA	TRBV6-5	TRBJ1-6	TGTGCCAGCAGTTCCCAGGGGCCTCGTTCACCCCTCCACTTT	CASSSQGPRSPLHF
NA	NA	TRBV9	TRBJ1-4	TGTGCCAGCAGCGCCCAGGTAGGAGTAAATGAAAAACTGTTTTTT	CASSAQVGVNEKLFF